The 9 T cell receptor beta chains below were found in one sample sequenced in a study of T cell responses to AZD1222 COVID-19 vaccine. The repertoire was sequenced with immunoSEQ multiplex PCR; TCRdb's copy has only in-frame clones and lacks some. In the table there are under 200,000 clones, approximately 92% of which are singletons. This material consisted of peripheral blood, taken 28 days after the second dose of the MenACWY control vaccine. Receptors were obtained from an adult who received the MenACWY meningococcal vaccine as a control.

J is TRBJ2-5 and V is TRBV11-2; perhaps D is TRBD1 or TRBD2 (7 bases each). Trimming shortened V by 6 bases and J by 4 bases, and 27 bases separated the two germline ends. This CDR3 has 18 amino acids. Looked up from germline, CDR1 is SGHAT and CDR2 is FQNNGV. CDR3 sequence: CASRSGRGTAPGGETQYF. In nucleotides, the CDR3 is TGTGCCAGCAGATCGGGGCGGGGGACGGCCCCAGGGGGAGAGACCCAGTACTTC.

The chain couples TRBV12-3 or TRBV12-4 to TRBJ2-7; D is uncertain. The CDR3 length is 13 residues. V lost 3 bases and J lost 0, with 6 bases in between. The CDR3 DNA reads as TGTGCCAGCAGTTTTTACGTCTCCTACGAGCAGTACTTC. It is translated as CASSFYVSYEQYF.

This clone was detected only once. The chain uses TRBV7-9 and TRBJ1-2; 8 bases match TRBD1. Germline V lookup: CDR1 SEHNR, CDR2 FQNEAQ (reference sequence). The CDR3 covers 15 residues. V was pared by 5 bases and J by 2 bases, with 7 bases of the junction left unmatched. In DNA, the CDR3 is TGTGCCAGCAGCAAATTATGGACAGGGAACTATGGCTACACCTTC. This encodes CASSKLWTGNYGYTF.

V gene TRBV18 combines with J gene TRBJ1-5, with D uncertain. Germline V CDR1 and CDR2: KGHSH, LQKENI. The CDR3 consists of 14 residues. Trimming took 2 bases from V and 0 from J, leaving 5 bases between them. Here the CDR3 reads CASSPGNSNQPQHF. The CDR3 DNA reads TGTGCCAGCTCACCAGGGAATAGCAATCAGCCCCAGCATTTT.

The genes are TRBV19 and TRBJ2-5; TRBD2 aligns across 9 bases. J lost 5 bases, V lost 3 bases, and 4 bases had no gene match. Looked up from germline, CDR1 is LNHDA and CDR2 is SQIVND (reference sequence). The CDR3 is made up of 14 amino acids. DNA for the CDR3: TGTGCCAGTAGTATTCTAGCGGGATCGGAGACCCAGTACTTC. Its protein is CASSILAGSETQYF.

This chain uses TRBV13 with TRBJ2-1; D not certain. The V gene lost 7 bases and the J gene lost 9 bases, with 16 bases spanning the gap. Germline V gene data show CDR1 as PRHDT and CDR2 as FYEKMQ (reference sequence). This CDR3 has 13 amino acids. CDR3 amino acids: CASKRTAMGEQFF. Written as DNA, the CDR3 is TGTGCCAGCAAACGCACAGCCATGGGTGAGCAGTTCTTC.

The chain has TRBV27 and TRBJ1-2; D is possibly TRBD1 (6 bases). The V end lost 8 bases, the J end lost 7 bases, and 11 bases lay between the germline ends. This CDR3 comprises 11 residues. CDR1 and CDR2 (germline): MNHEY, SMNVEV (reference sequence). The CDR3 here is CASGTGSGYTF. In DNA, the CDR3 is TGTGCCAGCGGAACAGGGAGTGGCTACACCTTC.

The V and J genes are TRBV6-2 or TRBV6-3 and TRBJ2-7; no reliable D call. V dropped 0 bases and J dropped 1 base, with 13 bases sitting between them. The CDR3 loop spans 16 amino acids. Looked up from germline, CDR1 is MNHEY and CDR2 is SVGEGT. CDR3 in amino acids: CASSYSRSQVSYEQYF. As DNA, the CDR3 is TGTGCCAGCAGTTACTCGAGATCCCAGGTGTCCTACGAGCAGTACTTC.

The V gene is TRBV21-1, the J gene TRBJ1-5. TRBV21-1 is noted as a pseudogene. The CDR3 is made up of 16 amino acids. The CDR3 here is CASSNQDRYSNQPQHF. The CDR3 coding sequence is TGTGCCAGCAGCAATCAGGACCGCTATAGCAATCAGCCCCAGCATTTT.